This is a list of T cell receptor beta chains from one sample in a study of CD8 T cells in Susac syndrome. TCRdb itself ran the immunoSEQ multiplex PCR reads through MiXCR, one entry per CDR3 protein. The table lists fewer than 200,000 distinct CDR3 sequences, approximately 94% of them singletons, with more than 0.1% in the top ten. The sequenced material came from CD4+ T cells from PBMCs. Receptors were obtained from a human donor in good health. CDR3s include the opening cysteine and the closing phenylalanine or tryptophan. The order of the fields is D gene, clone size, V gene, J gene, CDR3 length, CDR3 protein, CDR3 DNA. D genes are given only for firm matches. The size of a clone is reported for some rows only, either as once, few or many, or as a class for expanded clones.

>TRBD2|-|TRBV20-1|TRBJ2-7|16
CSARNLGGPRPYEQYF
TGCAGTGCTAGAAACCTGGGAGGGCCACGTCCCTACGAGCAGTACTTC
>-|few|TRBV5-4|TRBJ2-1|13
CATAYLRNNEQFF
TGTGCCACAGCATATCTAAGGAATAATGAGCAGTTCTTC
>-|-|TRBV20-1|TRBJ2-5|13
CRGVGTPGETQYF
TGCAGGGGAGTAGGGACGCCTGGTGAGACCCAGTACTTC
>-|-|TRBV11-2|TRBJ2-7|16
CASRPLTRSGAYEQYF
TGTGCCAGCAGACCACTCACTAGATCCGGAGCCTACGAGCAGTACTTC
>-|-|TRBV15|TRBJ1-1|14
CATSRGRSNTEAFF
TGTGCCACCAGCAGAGGACGGTCGAACACTGAAGCTTTCTTT
>-|-|TRBV3-1|TRBJ2-7|14
CASSQFQGPYEQYF
TGTGCCAGCAGCCAATTCCAGGGGCCCTACGAGCAGTACTTC
>-|-|TRBV5-1|TRBJ2-2|14
CASKAGPSEGELFF
TGCGCCAGCAAGGCGGGACCCTCGGAGGGGGAGCTGTTTTTT
>-|-|TRBV20-1|TRBJ1-5|12
CSAQTSNQPQHF
TGCAGTGCTCAGACTAGCAATCAGCCCCAGCATTTT
>-|-|TRBV7-9|TRBJ2-3|15
CASTRGALMSDTQYF
TGTGCCAGCACTAGAGGAGCTTTGATGTCCGATACGCAGTATTTT
>-|-|TRBV20-1|TRBJ2-1|13
CSGKGGGPGEQFF
TGCAGTGGGAAGGGGGGAGGGCCTGGTGAGCAGTTCTTC
>TRBD2|-|TRBV20-1|TRBJ2-1|13
CSASGLAGDEQFF
TGCAGTGCTAGCGGACTAGCGGGAGATGAGCAGTTCTTC
>TRBD1|-|TRBV18|TRBJ2-2|14
CASSPDRVTGELFF
TGTGCCAGCTCACCCGACAGGGTAACCGGGGAGCTGTTTTTT
>TRBD2|-|TRBV20-1|TRBJ2-2|13
CSARKREVGELFF
TGCAGTGCTAGGAAGCGGGAGGTCGGGGAGCTGTTTTTT
>TRBD2|-|TRBV7-2|TRBJ2-7|15
CASSPPSGRAYEQYF
TGTGCCAGCAGCCCCCCTAGCGGGAGGGCCTACGAGCAGTACTTC
>TRBD1|-|TRBV5-1|TRBJ2-7|15
CASSPRTGSAYEQYF
TGCGCCAGCAGCCCCCGGACAGGTTCCGCCTACGAGCAGTACTTC
>TRBD2|-|TRBV20-1|TRBJ2-1|18
CRADTEGRGSGSYNEQFF
TGCAGAGCAGATACCGAGGGGAGGGGTAGCGGGTCCTACAATGAGCAGTTCTTC
>-|-|TRBV9|TRBJ1-2|13
CASSPRASYGYTF
TGTGCCAGCAGCCCACGTGCCTCCTATGGCTACACCTTC
>TRBD2|-|TRBV20-1|TRBJ2-5|13
CSVLGLRPETQYF
TGCAGTGTTTTGGGACTACGTCCGGAGACCCAGTACTTC
>-|-|TRBV12-3/TRBV12-4|TRBJ1-1|14
CASSPGTRETEAFF
TGTGCCAGCAGCCCCGGGACTAGGGAGACTGAAGCTTTCTTT
>-|-|TRBV7-2|TRBJ2-5|14
CASSLGGIPETQYF
TGTGCCAGCAGCTTAGGAGGTATCCCAGAGACCCAGTACTTC
>-|once|TRBV12-3/TRBV12-4|TRBJ1-5|9
CASLPSQHF
TGTGCCAGTCTGCCCAGCCAGCATTTT
>-|once|TRBV30|TRBJ1-4|15
CAWSAPVLTLEKLFF
TGTGCCTGGAGTGCTCCCGTCCTTACTTTGGAAAAACTGTTTTTT
>-|-|TRBV29-1|TRBJ1-5|13
CSVGEYNNQPQHF
TGCAGCGTTGGAGAATATAACAATCAGCCCCAGCATTTT
>-|-|TRBV30|TRBJ2-1|13
CAWSDRGPDEQFF
TGTGCCTGGAGTGACAGAGGGCCAGATGAGCAGTTCTTC
>TRBD2|-|TRBV6-5|TRBJ2-7|15
CASSASAGGVYEQYF
TGTGCCAGCAGCGCATCGGCGGGAGGGGTCTACGAGCAGTACTTC
>-|-|TRBV27|TRBJ1-2|12
CASSDSYGGYTF
TGTGCCAGCTCGGACAGCTACGGAGGCTACACCTTC
>TRBD2|-|TRBV28|TRBJ2-1|11
CASSAGLAQFF
TGTGCCAGCAGTGCTGGACTAGCACAGTTCTTC
>-|-|TRBV4-2|TRBJ1-1|11
CASRVDTEAFF
TGTGCCAGCAGAGTTGATACTGAAGCTTTCTTT
>TRBD2|-|TRBV9|TRBJ2-1|14
CASSAGTSLHEQFF
TGTGCCAGCAGCGCCGGGACTAGCTTGCATGAGCAGTTCTTC
>-|-|TRBV12-5|TRBJ2-5|13
CASGLGPNEGQYF
TGTGCTAGTGGTTTGGGGCCAAATGAGGGCCAGTACTTC
>TRBD2|once|TRBV27|TRBJ2-1|14
CASSLSGRNNEQFF
TGTGCCAGCAGTTTAAGCGGGAGGAACAATGAGCAGTTCTTC
>-|-|TRBV29-1|TRBJ2-1|14
CSPRKLGSYNEQFF
TGCAGCCCCCGTAAGCTGGGATCCTACAATGAGCAGTTCTTC
>-|-|TRBV30|TRBJ2-3|14
CAWRRGGTGDTQYF
TGTGCCTGGAGGCGGGGGGGGACAGGAGATACGCAGTATTTT
>-|-|TRBV20-1|TRBJ2-7|14
CSAKNSLSSYEQYF
TGCAGTGCTAAGAACAGCCTCAGCTCCTACGAGCAGTACTTC
>TRBD2|-|TRBV29-1|TRBJ2-5|12
CSVEWEGETQYF
TGCAGCGTTGAGTGGGAGGGTGAGACCCAGTACTTC
>-|-|TRBV20-1|TRBJ2-6|12
CSARLGANVLTF
TGCAGTGCTAGACTTGGGGCCAACGTCCTGACTTTC
>TRBD2|once|TRBV20-1|TRBJ2-3|14
CSAEGAGVGDTQYF
TGCAGTGCGGAAGGGGCGGGAGTAGGAGATACGCAGTATTTT
>-|-|TRBV5-4|TRBJ2-2|15
CASSLGRQNTGELFF
TGTGCCAGCAGCTTGGGGAGACAGAACACCGGGGAGCTGTTTTTT
>TRBD1|-|TRBV6-5|TRBJ2-1|13
CASSIQGTDEQFF
TGTGCCAGCAGTATACAGGGGACGGATGAGCAGTTCTTC
>TRBD1|-|TRBV20-1|TRBJ1-2|14
CSVQTGISNYGYTF
TGCAGTGTTCAGACAGGGATCTCTAACTATGGCTACACCTTC